A single sample gave rise to the 10 T cell receptor beta chains below, sequenced in a study of T cells in Graves' hyperthyroidism and ophthalmopathy. Authors of the study amplified TCR beta CDR3 regions from RNA transcripts. HTBI primers were the set used in a first-round RT-PCR of the TCR CDR3. MiXCR, applied by TCRdb to the multiplex PCR reads, yields one record per CDR3 protein. This table holds roughly 510,000 distinct CDR3 sequences, 20% found once. The sample taken for sequencing was blood. These receptors came from a young man with Graves' hyperthyroidism.

This clonotype occurred many times. The gene calls are TRBV6-1 and TRBJ1-2; 10 bases match TRBD1. Germline lookup yields CDR1 MNHNS and CDR2 SASEGT. The V segment lost 8 bases and the J segment 0 bases; nucleotides outside the gene matches: 6. The CDR3 extends over 15 amino acids. For the CDR3, the DNA is TGTGCCAGCCTTCCGGACAGGGGGACTAACTATGGCTACACCTTC. This codes for CASLPDRGTNYGYTF.

In its sample, this clonotype was seen many times. The chain uses TRBV28 and TRBJ2-5, with 7 bases matching TRBD1. Trimming removed 6 bases from V and 3 bases from J; junction bases left unmatched: 13. Germline CDR1 reads MDHEN; CDR2 reads SYDVKM. CDR3 length equals 16 residues. The CDR3 DNA is TGTGCCAGCAGCTCTACCGGGACAGTGTCGAAAGAGACCCAGTACTTC. Its translation is CASSSTGTVSKETQYF.

This rearrangement joins TRBV20-1 to TRBJ1-6; 7 positions match TRBD1. Germline V gene lookup returns CDR1 DFQATT and CDR2 SNEGSKA (reference sequence). V dropped 1 base and J dropped 0; count of bases not matched to a gene: 15. The CDR3 contains 20 residues. The CDR3 DNA follows: TGCAGTGCTAGAGTATTGGAGAGACAGGGCTCTCGCTCCTATAATTCACCCCTCCACTTT. Amino acids: CSARVLERQGSRSYNSPLHF.

This clonotype has a count of ten or more. The chain is built from TRBV2 and TRBJ1-2, with 10 bases that match TRBD1. Trimming at V came to 2 bases and at J to 3 bases, leaving 18 bases not matched to a gene. The CDR3 has 20 residues. The germline gives CDR1 SNHLY, CDR2 FYNNEI. CDR3 in DNA: TGTGCCAGCAGTGAAAAGGGGGCCGGGAGAGACAGGGGGCTCCACTATGGCTACACCTTC. Residues: CASSEKGAGRDRGLHYGYTF.

This clonotype was recorded many times. The V call is TRBV7-8, the J call TRBJ2-7; D not certain. This CDR3 has 13 residues. Trimming removed 5 bases at V and 4 bases at J, with 12 bases between. Germline V CDR1 and CDR2: SGHVS, FQNEAQ. The DNA for the CDR3 is TGTGCCAGCAGCACCCAGCGCCCATACGAGCAGTACTTC. Its translation is CASSTQRPYEQYF.

This clonotype was recorded at least ten times. This chain joins TRBV3-1 and TRBJ2-5; no reliable D call. V lost 1 base and J lost 2, with 11 bases in between. Germline lookup yields CDR1 LGHDT and CDR2 YNNKEL (reference sequence). The CDR3 runs to 15 residues. The CDR3 nucleotides are TGTGCCAGCAGCCAAGGGTTCCAGGCTCAAGAGACCCAGTACTTC. Its translation: CASSQGFQAQETQYF.

The chain couples TRBV12-3 or TRBV12-4 to TRBJ2-2; tentatively, D is TRBD1 (5 bases). V gave up 3 bases and J gave up 0 bases, with 11 bases separating them. CDR3 length: 16 amino acids. Written as DNA, the CDR3 is TGTGCCAGCAGTTTTGGGGCGGCCCCGAACACCGGGGAGCTGTTTTTT. This encodes CASSFGAAPNTGELFF.

Worth noting for this clonotype: At one end the junction does not follow the germline gene, possibly because of a read error. The rearrangement joins TRBV6-1 to TRBJ2-1, with TRBD1 matching over 9 bases. The CDR3 contains 11 residues. The germline V gene has CDR1 MNHNS and CDR2 SASEGT. The CDR3 region is CASRDRGEQFF. Here the CDR3 DNA reads TGTGCCAGCCGTGACAGGGGGGAGCAGTTCTTC.

The V and J genes are TRBV19 and TRBJ2-6, with a weak D call TRBD1 (6 bases). The CDR3 has 15 amino acids. Germline lookup yields CDR1 LNHDA and CDR2 SQIVND (reference sequence). Trimming cost V 4 bases and J 4 bases, with 11 bases left between them. This chain's CDR3 is CASSKRTDGANVLTF. Here the CDR3 DNA reads TGTGCCAGTAGTAAACGGACAGACGGGGCCAACGTCCTGACTTTC. Using reference TRBV19 and TRBJ2-6 for the parts outside the CDR3, the full variable domain is DGGITQSPKYLFRKEGQNVTLSCEQNLNHDAMYWYRQDPGQGLRLIYYSQIVNDFQKGDIAEGYSVSREKKESFPLTVTSAQKNPTAFYLCASSKRTDGANVLTFGAGSRLTVL.

This clonotype was detected ten times or more. The J gene is TRBJ1-1, the V gene TRBV28; unclear D gene. Trimming removed 6 bases from V and 5 bases from J, with 7 bases in between. Per germline, CDR1 MDHEN and CDR2 SYDVKM. The CDR3 runs 11 residues. DNA for the CDR3: TGTGCCAGCAGAATGAGGACTGAAGCTTTCTTT. The encoded protein is CASRMRTEAFF. The full variable domain, rest sourced from reference TRBV28 and TRBJ1-1, is DVKVTQSSRYLVKRTGEKVFLECVQDMDHENMFWYRQDPGLGLRLIYFSYDVKMKEKGDIPEGYSVSREKKERFSLILESASTNQTSMYLCASRMRTEAFFGQGTRLTVV.